The present T cell receptor beta chain was sequenced within a study of T cells after yellow fever vaccination. Study conclusions and caveats: Of the clonotypes, a small share occurred in both CD4 and CD8 compartments. The booster response re-showed most primary clones: approximately 95% CD4, almost 90% CD8.

The V segment lost 2 bases and the J segment 5 bases; nucleotides outside the gene matches: 2. Germline CDR1 reads SGDLS; CDR2 reads YYNGEE. CDR3 length: 16 residues. This clonotype appeared a few times. What it recognizes is unknown. Template switching by 5'RACE produced TCR cDNA, adding a universal primer site and UMIs. Via MiXCR, TCRdb re-called the 5' RACE reads, giving one row per CDR3 protein. The table has 250,000 to 300,000 distinct CDR3 sequences, less than 9.5% seen once. This receptor was identified in a man younger than 30 who received the YFV17D yellow fever vaccine. The rearrangement joins TRBV9 to TRBJ2-1; TRBD2 aligns across 15 bases. Specimen: CD4+ T cells sorted from PBMCs, collected 5 days after the yellow fever booster vaccination. DNA of the CDR3: TGTGCCAGCAGCGTTGGACTAGCGGGGGGGAACAATGAGCAGTTCTTC. Encoded protein: CASSVGLAGGNNEQFF.